A selection of T cell receptor beta chains follows, all from one sample in a study of T cell repertoires in cytomegalovirus infection. Their antigens remain unidentified. TCRdb used MiXCR to reprocess the reads, holding one entry per CDR3 protein. The sample contains some 700,000 distinct CDR3 sequences, roughly 33% of which appear only once. The starting material was cultured PBMCs, obtained from culture after CMV antigen stimulation. These receptors all come from a human donor in good health (CMV status not recorded). Some clones in this sample may be carry-over from other donors' samples. Both conserved end residues are part of each CDR3. Each record gives: CDR3 length, D gene, J gene, clone size, V gene, CDR3 protein, CDR3 DNA. The D gene is left open where the match is weak. Only part of the rows carry a size: once, few, many, or a class if the clone is expanded.

>14|.|TRBJ2-7|.|TRBV4-1
CASSQDSGGGEQYF
TGCGCCAGCAGCCAAGATTCCGGGGGAGGCGAGCAGTACTTC
>12|TRBD2|TRBJ2-1|few|TRBV12-3/TRBV12-4
CATAGGDNEQFF
TGTGCCACCGCGGGGGGCGACAATGAGCAGTTCTTC
>15|TRBD2|TRBJ2-7|few|TRBV6-2/TRBV6-3
CASSLSTSGGLEQYF
TGTGCCAGCAGTCTATCCACTAGCGGGGGCCTCGAGCAGTACTTC
>13|.|TRBJ1-1|.|TRBV29-1
CSAIRQMNTEAFF
TGCAGCGCTATAAGACAGATGAACACTGAAGCTTTCTTT
>15|TRBD2|TRBJ2-1|.|TRBV5-5
CASSPRTSSYNEQFF
TGTGCCAGCAGCCCTCGGACTAGCTCCTACAATGAGCAGTTCTTC
>15|.|TRBJ1-4|.|TRBV4-3
CASSQVRQPNEKLFF
TGCGCCAGCAGCCAAGTCCGACAGCCTAATGAAAAACTGTTTTTT
>13|.|TRBJ1-1|few|TRBV6-5
CASLGPLSTEAFF
TGTGCCAGCTTAGGACCCCTGAGTACTGAAGCTTTCTTT
>14|.|TRBJ2-5|.|TRBV19
CASTKQVLQETQYF
TGTGCCAGTACCAAACAGGTCCTACAAGAGACCCAGTACTTC
>14|.|TRBJ1-2|.|TRBV28
CAIHSMEGVYGYTF
TGTGCCATCCACTCCATGGAGGGAGTCTATGGCTACACCTTC
>13|.|TRBJ1-1|many|TRBV7-2
CASSLARPAEAFF
TGTGCCAGCAGCTTAGCCCGGCCAGCTGAAGCTTTCTTT
>12|.|TRBJ2-1|.|TRBV7-6
CASSFARDEQFF
TGTGCCAGCAGCTTCGCCCGTGATGAGCAGTTCTTC
>19|TRBD2|TRBJ2-3|.|TRBV12-3/TRBV12-4
CASSLKKRGVIFSTDTQYF
TGTGCCAGCAGTTTAAAGAAGCGGGGGGTGATCTTTAGCACAGATACGCAGTATTTT
>13|.|TRBJ2-3|.|TRBV29-1
CSVEVVGSGTQYF
TGCAGCGTTGAAGTAGTCGGGAGCGGTACGCAGTATTTT
>16|.|TRBJ1-4|many|TRBV7-2
CASSPVSGGANEKLFF
TGTGCCAGCAGCCCCGTCTCGGGGGGAGCTAATGAAAAACTGTTTTTT
>11|TRBD1|TRBJ1-2|few|TRBV10-2
CATGTGYGYTF
TGCGCCACAGGGACAGGGTATGGCTACACCTTC
>21|TRBD1|TRBJ2-2|.|TRBV5-1
CASSLAGPGQGGGLNTGELFF
TGCGCCAGCAGCTTGGCCGGCCCAGGACAGGGGGGGGGATTGAACACCGGGGAGCTGTTTTTT
>14|.|TRBJ1-1|.|TRBV3-1
CASSQDPLGVEAFF
TGTGCCAGCAGCCAAGATCCGCTAGGGGTTGAAGCTTTCTTT
>13|.|TRBJ1-3|.|TRBV19
CASSSGVRNTIYF
TGTGCCAGTAGTAGCGGAGTTCGAAACACCATATATTTT
>13|.|TRBJ1-4|.|TRBV7-8
CASRNAGSEKLFF
TGTGCCAGCAGGAACGCCGGGAGTGAAAAACTGTTTTTT
>13|.|TRBJ2-5|.|TRBV29-1
CSAHTGPEETQYF
TGCAGCGCACATACCGGGCCTGAAGAGACCCAGTACTTC
>12|.|TRBJ2-7|.|TRBV20-1
CSAYDPPYEQYF
TGCAGTGCTTATGACCCGCCCTACGAGCAGTACTTC
>16|TRBD1|TRBJ2-1|few|TRBV6-2/TRBV6-3
CASSYVRDRGIYEQFF
TGTGCCAGCAGTTACGTCCGGGACAGGGGGATTTATGAGCAGTTCTTC
>15|TRBD1|TRBJ2-2|few|TRBV4-1
CASRSRDSNTGELFF
TGCGCCAGCAGATCTCGGGACAGTAACACCGGGGAGCTGTTTTTT
>13|TRBD2|TRBJ2-5|.|TRBV29-1
CSVVVGGQETQYF
TGCAGCGTTGTGGTCGGGGGGCAAGAGACCCAGTACTTC
>12|.|TRBJ1-1|.|TRBV12-3/TRBV12-4
CASSSGGGSAFF
TGTGCCAGCAGTTCGGGAGGGGGATCCGCTTTCTTT
>15|TRBD2|TRBJ2-1|.|TRBV7-6
CASSFTLAAYNEQFF
TGTGCCAGCAGCTTCACCCTAGCGGCCTACAATGAGCAGTTCTTC
>17|TRBD1|TRBJ2-6|few|TRBV7-9
CASSIRDRGPGANVLTF
TGTGCCAGCAGCATCCGGGACAGGGGGCCTGGGGCCAACGTCCTGACTTTC
>13|TRBD1|TRBJ1-2|many|TRBV7-2
CASSLVTGGDYTF
TGTGCCAGCAGCTTGGTGACAGGGGGCGACTACACCTTC
>14|.|TRBJ2-5|many|TRBV7-9
CASSPGLVQETQYF
TGTGCCAGCAGCCCCGGACTGGTACAAGAGACCCAGTACTTC
>14|TRBD2|TRBJ2-7|.|TRBV6-2/TRBV6-3
CASSRGTSGYEQYF
TGTGCCAGCAGTCGCGGGACTAGCGGGTACGAGCAGTACTTC
>16|TRBD1|TRBJ2-1|few|TRBV24-1
CATSDTTGSSYNEQFF
TGTGCCACCAGTGACACGACAGGGAGCTCCTACAATGAGCAGTTCTTC
>15|TRBD1|TRBJ2-1|few|TRBV20-1
CSARDGTVSYNEQFF
TGCAGTGCTAGGGACGGGACAGTTTCCTACAATGAGCAGTTCTTC
>11|.|TRBJ2-1|many|TRBV7-8
CASSLLNEQFF
TGTGCCAGCAGCTTACTTAATGAGCAGTTCTTC
>13|.|TRBJ2-1|few|TRBV12-3/TRBV12-4
CASTPDDYNEQFF
TGTGCCAGCACTCCGGACGATTACAATGAGCAGTTCTTC
>13|TRBD1|TRBJ1-2|.|TRBV15
CATSGRTGHGYTF
TGTGCCACCAGCGGACGGACAGGGCATGGCTACACCTTC
>14|.|TRBJ1-6|.|TRBV7-2
CASSTDGGISPLHF
TGTGCCAGCAGCACCGATGGAGGGATTTCACCCCTCCACTTT
>20|TRBD2|TRBJ2-1|few|TRBV7-9
CASSLNEGPRGGSGGNEQFF
TGTGCCAGCAGCTTAAACGAGGGCCCGAGAGGCGGGAGTGGGGGGAATGAGCAGTTCTTC
>14|.|TRBJ2-7|.|TRBV2
CASSEFGEGVEQYF
TGTGCCAGCAGTGAATTCGGGGAAGGGGTCGAGCAGTACTTC
>13|.|TRBJ1-2|.|TRBV6-1
CASSLTNFYGYTF
TGTGCCAGCAGCCTGACAAATTTCTATGGCTACACCTTC
>14|TRBD2|TRBJ2-3|.|TRBV5-6
CASSLTAGGRSKYF
TGTGCCAGCAGCTTGACAGCGGGGGGCCGCTCGAAGTATTTT
>18|.|TRBJ2-1|.|TRBV6-2/TRBV6-3
CASSERGHISGSYNEQFF
TGTGCCAGCAGTGAAAGAGGTCACATAAGCGGGTCCTACAATGAGCAGTTCTTC
>14|TRBD2|TRBJ2-5|few|TRBV6-1
CASTPPGTKETQYF
TGTGCCAGCACCCCACCGGGGACTAAAGAGACCCAGTACTTC
>12|.|TRBJ2-7|few|TRBV7-2
CASSSQTYEQYF
TGTGCCAGCAGCTCACAAACGTACGAGCAGTACTTC
>16|.|TRBJ2-3|.|TRBV2
CASRTGTLTSTDTQYF
TGTGCCAGCAGGACCGGGACTCTCACTAGCACAGATACGCAGTATTTT
>15|TRBD1|TRBJ2-1|.|TRBV7-9
CASSPWGTGGNEQFF
TGTGCCAGCAGCCCATGGGGGACAGGGGGCAATGAGCAGTTCTTC
>15|.|TRBJ2-1|once|TRBV19
CASSFFGTLKNEQFF
TGTGCCAGTAGTTTCTTTGGGACTCTGAAGAATGAGCAGTTCTTC
>19|TRBD2|TRBJ2-7|few|TRBV6-2/TRBV6-3
CASNPRRLAGGGSSYEQYF
TGTGCCAGCAACCCGAGACGACTAGCGGGAGGGGGGAGCTCCTACGAGCAGTACTTC
>14|.|TRBJ1-1|many|TRBV7-6
CASSGGTGNTEAFF
TGTGCCAGCAGCGGGGGTACAGGGAACACTGAAGCTTTCTTT
>14|.|TRBJ2-5|once|TRBV7-3
CASSLDHPPETQYF
TGTGCCAGCAGCTTAGATCATCCTCCAGAGACCCAGTACTTC
>13|.|TRBJ2-7|.|TRBV9
CASRGGPFGEQYF
TGTGCCAGTAGGGGGGGGCCGTTCGGCGAGCAGTACTTC
>15|.|TRBJ1-2|few|TRBV4-3
CASSQEKETPTGYTF
TGCGCCAGCAGCCAAGAGAAAGAGACCCCTACTGGCTACACCTTC
>13|.|TRBJ2-7|few|TRBV6-2/TRBV6-3
CASGSRSSYEQYF
TGTGCCAGCGGGAGCCGCAGCTCCTACGAGCAGTACTTC
>10|.|TRBJ1-2|few|TRBV19
CASKDYGYTF
TGTGCCAGTAAGGACTACGGCTACACCTTC
>17|TRBD2|TRBJ2-1|.|TRBV9
CASSLTSGSLSYNEQFF
TGTGCCAGCAGCTTAACTAGCGGGAGTTTGTCCTACAATGAGCAGTTCTTC